This T cell receptor beta chain was identified during a study of T cells after yellow fever vaccination. CDR1 is SGDLS and CDR2 is YYNGEE in the germline V gene. After removal of 5 bases from V and 0 bases from J, the junction contained 2 bases not matched to a gene. The CDR3 totals 15 residues. TCRdb called the 5' RACE reads again in MiXCR, with one record for every CDR3 protein. The repertoire includes around 110,000 distinct CDR3 sequences, 8.4% of them detected once, and 25% sits in the top ten. The TCR was taken from a man in his thirties or forties who received the YFV17D yellow fever vaccine. V gene TRBV9 combines with J gene TRBJ2-2; 9 bases map to TRBD2. Sequenced material: CD8+ T cells sorted from PBMCs, taken 45 days after the yellow fever booster vaccination. In DNA, the CDR3 is TGTGCCAGCAGGTCTAGCGGGGCGAACACCGGGGAGCTGTTTTTT. Encoded protein: CASRSSGANTGELFF.